This entry features one TCR beta chain sequence. What it binds is unknown. TCRdb ran MiXCR on the 5' RACE reads and lists one entry per CDR3 protein. Among approximately 550,000 distinct CDR3 sequences listed, 15% to 20% were seen once. The sample originates from a study of T cells after yellow fever vaccination. Study-level information: Where fractions had low cell numbers, libraries were prepared from them with the SMART-Seq v4 Ultra Low Input RNA kit. Study-wide points: Sorted repertoires could include abundant contaminating clonotypes from bulk cells.

With V trimmed by 4 bases and J by 4 bases, 15 bases remained unmatched. CDR1 and CDR2 (germline): LNHNV, YYDKDF (reference sequence). The CDR3 runs to 19 residues. The material was PBMCs, obtained 15 days after the yellow fever booster vaccination. This TCR was sampled from a man younger than 45 who received the YFV17D yellow fever vaccine. The rearrangement uses TRBV15 and TRBJ2-3; 12 nucleotides line up with TRBD2. This CDR3 reads CATSTRRLAGGLGADTQYF. CDR3 nucleotides: TGTGCCACCAGCACACGGAGGCTAGCGGGAGGGCTCGGGGCAGATACGCAGTATTTT.